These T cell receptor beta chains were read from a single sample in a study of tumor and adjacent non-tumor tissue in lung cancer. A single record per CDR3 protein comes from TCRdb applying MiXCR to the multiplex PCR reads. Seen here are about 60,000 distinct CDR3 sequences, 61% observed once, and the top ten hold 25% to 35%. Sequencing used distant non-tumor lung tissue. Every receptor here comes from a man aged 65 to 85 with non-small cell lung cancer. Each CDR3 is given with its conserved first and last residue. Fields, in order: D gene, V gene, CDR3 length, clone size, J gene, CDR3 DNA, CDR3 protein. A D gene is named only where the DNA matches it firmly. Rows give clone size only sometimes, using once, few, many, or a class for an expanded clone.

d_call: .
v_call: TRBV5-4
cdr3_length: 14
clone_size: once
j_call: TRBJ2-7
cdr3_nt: TGTACCAGCAGCCCTGGATTTACAGCCAACGAGCAGTACTTC
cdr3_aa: CTSSPGFTANEQYF

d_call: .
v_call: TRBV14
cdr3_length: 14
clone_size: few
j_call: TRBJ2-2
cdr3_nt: TGTGCCAGCAGCCAAGTACAGGTCACCGGGGAGCTGTTTTTT
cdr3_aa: CASSQVQVTGELFF

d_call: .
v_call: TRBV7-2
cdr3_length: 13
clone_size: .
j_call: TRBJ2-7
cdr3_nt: TGTGCCAGCAGCTTAGTAAGCGGCTACGAGCAGTACTTC
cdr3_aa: CASSLVSGYEQYF

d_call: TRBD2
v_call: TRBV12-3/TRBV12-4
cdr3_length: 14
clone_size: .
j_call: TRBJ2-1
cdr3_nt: TGCGCCGGCAGTTTAGCGGCTAGCGGGGTCGAGCAGTTCTTC
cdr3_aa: CAGSLAASGVEQFF

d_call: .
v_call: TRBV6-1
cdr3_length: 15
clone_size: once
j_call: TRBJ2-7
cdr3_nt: TGTGCCAGCAGAGGAAGTCAGGGTAGCTCCTACGAGCAGTACTTC
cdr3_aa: CASRGSQGSSYEQYF

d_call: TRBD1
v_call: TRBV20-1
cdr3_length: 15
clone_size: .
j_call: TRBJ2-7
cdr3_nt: TGCAGTGCTACCCGCCCAGGGGGTTCCTCCTACGAGCAGTACTTC
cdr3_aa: CSATRPGGSSYEQYF

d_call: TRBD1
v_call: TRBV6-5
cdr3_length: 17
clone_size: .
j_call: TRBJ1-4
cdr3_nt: TGTGCTAGCAGTTTCGGTGCTGCGGACAGGAGCAATGAAAAACCGTTTTTT
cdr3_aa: CASSFGAADRSNEKPFF

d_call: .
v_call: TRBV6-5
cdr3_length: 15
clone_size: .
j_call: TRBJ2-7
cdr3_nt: TGTGCCAACAGTTACTTCTCTGACAGCGGAAGTAAGCAGTACTTC
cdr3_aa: CANSYFSDSGSKQYF

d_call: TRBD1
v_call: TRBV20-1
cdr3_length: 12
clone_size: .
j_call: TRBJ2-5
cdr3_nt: TGCAGTCCCGACAGGGGGCATGAGACCCAGTACTTC
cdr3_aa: CSPDRGHETQYF

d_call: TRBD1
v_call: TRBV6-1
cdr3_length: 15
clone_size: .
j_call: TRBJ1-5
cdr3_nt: TGTGATAGCAGTGATCCCGGGACAGGGAATCAGCCCCAGCATTTT
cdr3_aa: CDSSDPGTGNQPQHF

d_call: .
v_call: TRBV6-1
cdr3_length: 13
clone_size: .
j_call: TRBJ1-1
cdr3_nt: TGTGTCGGCAGTCGGAGCGGGGAGGGAAGAGCTTTCTTT
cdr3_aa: CVGSRSGEGRAFF

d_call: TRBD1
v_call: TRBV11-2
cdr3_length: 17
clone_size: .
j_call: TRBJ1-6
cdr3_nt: TGTGCCAGTAGCTTAGGCTTACAGGGGACCCTAAGTCCACCCCTCCACTTT
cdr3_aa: CASSLGLQGTLSPPLHF

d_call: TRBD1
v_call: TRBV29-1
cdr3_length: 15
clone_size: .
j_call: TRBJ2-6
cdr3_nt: TGCAGCGTTGCCGGGACAGCCGGTGGGGGCAACGCCCTGACTTTC
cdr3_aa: CSVAGTAGGGNALTF

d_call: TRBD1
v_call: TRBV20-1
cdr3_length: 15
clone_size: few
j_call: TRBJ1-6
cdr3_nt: TGCAGTGCTCGCGAAGGGACAGGGGCGAATTCACCCCTCCACTTT
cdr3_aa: CSAREGTGANSPLHF

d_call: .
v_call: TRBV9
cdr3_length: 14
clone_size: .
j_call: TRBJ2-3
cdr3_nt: TGTGCCAGAAGCGTAGAACAGAGAACAGATACGCAGTATTTT
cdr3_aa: CARSVEQRTDTQYF

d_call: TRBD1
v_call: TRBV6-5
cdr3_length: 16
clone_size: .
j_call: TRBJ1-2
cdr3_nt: TGTGCCAACAGTTATGGCCGGGACAGCCTCAACTATGGCTACACCTTC
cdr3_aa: CANSYGRDSLNYGYTF

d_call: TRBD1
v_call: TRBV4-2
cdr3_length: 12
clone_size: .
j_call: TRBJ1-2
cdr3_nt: TGTGCCGGCAGCCCCAGGACAGGCGGCTACACCTTC
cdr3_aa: CAGSPRTGGYTF

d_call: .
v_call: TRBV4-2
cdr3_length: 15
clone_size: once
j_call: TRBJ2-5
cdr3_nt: TGTGCCAGCAGCCAAGATGGGCAGGGTCAAGAGATCCAGTACTTC
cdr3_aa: CASSQDGQGQEIQYF

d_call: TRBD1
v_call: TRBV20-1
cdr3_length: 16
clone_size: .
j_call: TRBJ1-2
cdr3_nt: TGCAGTGTGGATCGTGGACAGGCCTCAGCTAACTATGGCTACACCTTC
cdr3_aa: CSVDRGQASANYGYTF

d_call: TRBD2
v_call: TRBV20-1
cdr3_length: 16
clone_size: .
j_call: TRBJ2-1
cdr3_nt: TGTAGTGCTAGGGCCCGGGGGCGGGGGGGCCAGCATGAGCAGTTCTTC
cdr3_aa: CSARARGRGGQHEQFF

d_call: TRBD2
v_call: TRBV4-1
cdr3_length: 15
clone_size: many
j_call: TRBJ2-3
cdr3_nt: TGCGCCAGCAGCCAAGAGACTAGCGGGGAAGATACGCAGTATTTT
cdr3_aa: CASSQETSGEDTQYF

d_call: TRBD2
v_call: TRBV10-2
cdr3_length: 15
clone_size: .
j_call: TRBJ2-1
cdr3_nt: TGCACCAGCAGTGTCGCGGGAGGGAGCTACAATGAGCAGTTCTTC
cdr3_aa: CTSSVAGGSYNEQFF

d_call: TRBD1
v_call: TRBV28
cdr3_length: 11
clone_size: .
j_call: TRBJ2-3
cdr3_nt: TGTGCCTCTCGAGGGGGCGATACACAGTATTTT
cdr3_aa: CASRGGDTQYF

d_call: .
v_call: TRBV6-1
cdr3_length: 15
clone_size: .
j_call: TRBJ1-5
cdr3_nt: TGTGCCAGCACGGCGATTGGGGGGTCCGGTCAGCCCCAGCAGTTT
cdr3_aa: CASTAIGGSGQPQQF

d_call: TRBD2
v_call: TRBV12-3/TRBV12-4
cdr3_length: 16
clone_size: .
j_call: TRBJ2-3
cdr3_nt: TGTGCCAGCAGTTGTCGAGGTAGCGGGACATCAGATACGCAGTATTTT
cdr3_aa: CASSCRGSGTSDTQYF

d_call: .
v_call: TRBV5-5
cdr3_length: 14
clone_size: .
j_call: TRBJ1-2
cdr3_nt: TGTGCCAGCAGTTTGCTACAGGGAGACTATGGCTACACCTTC
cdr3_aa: CASSLLQGDYGYTF

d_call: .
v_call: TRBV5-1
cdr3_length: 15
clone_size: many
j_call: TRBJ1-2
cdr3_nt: TGCGCCAGCAGCCTACGGGGGACTACTAACTATGGCTACACCTTC
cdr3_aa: CASSLRGTTNYGYTF

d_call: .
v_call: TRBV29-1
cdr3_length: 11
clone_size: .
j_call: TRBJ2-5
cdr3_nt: TGCGGTGTTGATGGGGGGCGGACCCGGTACTTC
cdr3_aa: CGVDGGRTRYF

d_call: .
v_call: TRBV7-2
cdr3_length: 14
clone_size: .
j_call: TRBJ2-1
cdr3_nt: TGTGCCAGCAGCCAAACTCCAAGCCGCTACATCCGGTTCTTC
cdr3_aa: CASSQTPSRYIRFF

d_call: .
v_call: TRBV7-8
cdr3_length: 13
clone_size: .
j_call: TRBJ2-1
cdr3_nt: TGTGCCAGCAGCCCCCAGGGCTACAGTGAGCAGTTCTTC
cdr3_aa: CASSPQGYSEQFF

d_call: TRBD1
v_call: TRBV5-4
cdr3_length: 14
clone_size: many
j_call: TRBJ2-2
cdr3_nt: TGTGCCAGCAGCTCGGGACAGGGCATCGGGGAGCTGTTTTTT
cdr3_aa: CASSSGQGIGELFF

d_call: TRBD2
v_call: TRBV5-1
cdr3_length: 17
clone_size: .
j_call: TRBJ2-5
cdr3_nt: TGCGCCAGCAGCTTGGGACTAGCGGGGGGGGGCGAAGAGACCCAGTACTTC
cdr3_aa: CASSLGLAGGGEETQYF

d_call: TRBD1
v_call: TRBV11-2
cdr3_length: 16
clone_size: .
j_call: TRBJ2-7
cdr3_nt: TGCGCCAGCAGCTCCCAGGACAGGGACAGCTCCTACGAGCAGTACTTC
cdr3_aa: CASSSQDRDSSYEQYF

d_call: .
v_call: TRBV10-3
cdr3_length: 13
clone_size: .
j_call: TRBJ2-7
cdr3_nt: TGTGCCATCAATCCTGGGCGACGGGACGAGCAGTACTTC
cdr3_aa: CAINPGRRDEQYF

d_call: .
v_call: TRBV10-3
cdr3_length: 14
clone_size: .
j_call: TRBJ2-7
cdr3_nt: TGTGCCATCAGTGTGGCAGGGGTGGTATACGAGCAGTACTTC
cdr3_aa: CAISVAGVVYEQYF

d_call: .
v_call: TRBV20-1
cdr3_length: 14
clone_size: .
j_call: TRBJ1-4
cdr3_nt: TGCAGTGCCAGTGGAGGAATCGCTAATGAAAAACTGTTTTTT
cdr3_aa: CSASGGIANEKLFF

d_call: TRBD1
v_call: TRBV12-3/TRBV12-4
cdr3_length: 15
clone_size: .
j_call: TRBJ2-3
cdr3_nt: TGTGCCAGCTGTTCCGGACAGGGGGCTACTCAGCCCCAGTATTTT
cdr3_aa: CASCSGQGATQPQYF

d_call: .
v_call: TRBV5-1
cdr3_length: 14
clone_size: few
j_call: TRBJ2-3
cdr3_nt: TGCGCCAGCAGCTTGGGAGACAGGTTGGATACGCAGTATTTT
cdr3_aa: CASSLGDRLDTQYF

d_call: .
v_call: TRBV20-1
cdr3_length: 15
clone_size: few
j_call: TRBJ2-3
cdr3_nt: TGCAGTGCTAGAGATCCCGGGAGAAGGGCAGATACGCAGTATTTT
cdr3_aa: CSARDPGRRADTQYF

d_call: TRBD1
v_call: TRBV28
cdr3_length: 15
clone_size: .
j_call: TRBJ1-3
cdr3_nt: TGTGCCAGCAGTCCCCCCGGGACAGGAGACAAGACCATATATTTT
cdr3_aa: CASSPPGTGDKTIYF

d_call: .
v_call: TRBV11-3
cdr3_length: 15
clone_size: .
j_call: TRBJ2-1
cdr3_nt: TGTACCAGCAGCCTTCTAGTGGGGGGTAACAATGAGCACTTCTTC
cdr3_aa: CTSSLLVGGNNEHFF

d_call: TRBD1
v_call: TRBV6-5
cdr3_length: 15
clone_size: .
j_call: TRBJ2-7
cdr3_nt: TGTGCCAGCTTCCACCGGGACAGGGGGGCCTACGAGCAGTACTTC
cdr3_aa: CASFHRDRGAYEQYF

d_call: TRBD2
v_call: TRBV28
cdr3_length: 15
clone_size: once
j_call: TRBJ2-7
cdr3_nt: TGTGCCAGCAGTTCTCGGACTAGCAGGATAGGGGAGCAGTACTTC
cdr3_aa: CASSSRTSRIGEQYF

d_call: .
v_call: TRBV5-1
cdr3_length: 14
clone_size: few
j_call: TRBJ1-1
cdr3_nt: TGCGCCAGCAGCGGACAGCTCACGAACACTGAAGCTTTGTTC
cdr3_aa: CASSGQLTNTEALF